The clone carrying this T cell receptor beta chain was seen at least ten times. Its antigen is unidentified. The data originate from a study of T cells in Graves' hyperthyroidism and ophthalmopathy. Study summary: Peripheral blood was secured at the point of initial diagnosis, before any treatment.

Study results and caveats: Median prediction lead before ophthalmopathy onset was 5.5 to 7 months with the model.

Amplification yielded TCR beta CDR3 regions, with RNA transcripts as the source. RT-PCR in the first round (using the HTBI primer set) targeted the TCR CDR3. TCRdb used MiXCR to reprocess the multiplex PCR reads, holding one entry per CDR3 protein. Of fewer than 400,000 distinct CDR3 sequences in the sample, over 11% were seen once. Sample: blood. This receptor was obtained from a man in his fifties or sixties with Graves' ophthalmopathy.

The CDR3 DNA reads as TGTGCCTGGAGACAGGGCAGGGCTGAAGCTTTCTTT. Protein: CAWRQGRAEAFF. The rearrangement uses TRBV30 and TRBJ1-1, with a tentative D call TRBD1 (6 bases). CDR3 length: 12 residues. V lost 3 bases and J 6 bases, leaving 11 bases between the germline ends. CDR1 and CDR2 (germline): GTSNPN, SVGIG (reference sequence).